These 5 T cell receptor beta chains came from one sample sequenced in a study of T cell responses to AZD1222 COVID-19 vaccine. The protocol was immunoSEQ multiplex PCR, while the TCRdb copy is restricted to in-frame clones and leaves out a portion. This sample has 90,000 to 140,000 clones; about 91% occur once, and the top ten carry roughly two fifths. Sequences were derived from peripheral blood, sampled 28 days after the second AZD1222 dose. All receptors come from an adult who received the AZD1222 COVID-19 vaccine.

Here the CDR3 reads CASSSPTRSGTEAFF. For the CDR3, the DNA is TGTGCCAGCAGTTCCCCAACACGTTCCGGCACTGAAGCTTTCTTT. The chain links TRBV28 to TRBJ1-1, with D uncertain. The CDR3 sequence is 15 residues long. The ends were cut back, 4 bases at V and 4 bases at J, with 16 bases in the middle. Per the germline V gene, CDR1 is MDHEN and CDR2 is SYDVKM.

The V and J genes are TRBV28 and TRBJ2-1, with TRBD2 matching over 12 bases. This CDR3 is built from 16 residues. J lost 8 bases, V lost 5 bases, and 10 bases had no gene match. The germline gives CDR1 MDHEN, CDR2 SYDVKM. CDR3 in amino acids: CASSPRTSGAMDEQFF. DNA for the CDR3: TGTGCCAGCAGTCCTAGGACTAGCGGGGCCATGGATGAGCAGTTCTTC. Together with reference TRBV28 and TRBJ2-1, the CDR3 gives the full variable domain: DVKVTQSSRYLVKRTGEKVFLECVQDMDHENMFWYRQDPGLGLRLIYFSYDVKMKEKGDIPEGYSVSREKKERFSLILESASTNQTSMYLCASSPRTSGAMDEQFFGPGTRLTVL.

The chain is built from TRBV7-9 and TRBJ2-2; D is possibly TRBD2 (6 bases). Germline-derived CDR1 and CDR2 are SEHNR and FQNEAQ (reference sequence). The ends were cut back, 6 bases at V and 0 bases at J, with 11 bases in the middle. The CDR3 loop spans 15 amino acids. The CDR3 DNA sequence: TGTGCCAGCAGGGTGGGACTGTCGAACACCGGGGAGCTGTTTTTT. This sequence encodes CASRVGLSNTGELFF. Using reference TRBV7-9 and TRBJ2-2 for the parts outside the CDR3, the full variable domain is DTGVSQNPRHKITKRGQNVTFRCDPISEHNRLYWYRQTLGQGPEFLTYFQNEAQLEKSRLLSDRFSAERPKGSFSTLEIQRTEQGDSAMYLCASRVGLSNTGELFFGEGSRLTVL.

The rearrangement links TRBV27 to TRBJ2-7; perhaps D is TRBD1 or TRBD2 (6 bases each). V was pared by 6 bases and J by 2 bases, with 17 bases between. Germline V gene sequence: CDR1 MNHEY, CDR2 SMNVEV (reference sequence). CDR3 size: 15 residues. CDR3 sequence reads: CASSSATGAAYEQYF. Here the CDR3 DNA reads TGTGCCAGCAGCTCAGCCACGGGGGCGGCCTACGAGCAGTACTTC.

V gene TRBV10-1 combines with J gene TRBJ1-5; TRBD1 is a possible D gene (6 bases). Trimming stripped 5 bases from V and 6 bases from J, with 14 bases between. Germline lookup yields CDR1 WNHNN and CDR2 SYGVQD (reference sequence). The CDR3 has 14 residues. The CDR3 DNA is TGCGCCAGCAGTACGCGGGGGGCTTTTCAGCCCCAGCATTTT. Translating gives CASSTRGAFQPQHF.